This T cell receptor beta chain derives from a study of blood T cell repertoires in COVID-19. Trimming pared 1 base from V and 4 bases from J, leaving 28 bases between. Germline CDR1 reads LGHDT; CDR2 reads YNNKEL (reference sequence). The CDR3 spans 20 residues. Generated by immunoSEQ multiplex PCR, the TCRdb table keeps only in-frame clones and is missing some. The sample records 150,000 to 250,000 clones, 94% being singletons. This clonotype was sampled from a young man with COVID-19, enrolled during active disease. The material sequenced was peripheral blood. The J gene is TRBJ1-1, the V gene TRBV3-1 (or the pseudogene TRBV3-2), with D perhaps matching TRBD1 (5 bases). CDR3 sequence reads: CASSQGGWGEPHDPSTEAFF. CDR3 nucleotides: TGTGCCAGCAGCCAAGGAGGATGGGGCGAACCTCATGACCCCAGCACTGAAGCTTTCTTT.